This record looks at one TCR beta chain sequence and its context. Its matching antigen is unknown. This specimen belongs to a study of vaccination and CD4 T cells after COVID-19. Treatment indicated: roughly 10-day PBMC culture with coronavirus spike peptide pools or control peptides (ViraFEST assay). Per germline, CDR1 MNHEY and CDR2 SVGEGT. The V end was cut by 10 bases, the J end by 5 bases, with 11 bases between. This CDR3 has 11 residues. The Oncomine TCR Beta short-read assay sequenced DNA from cultured CD4+ T cells. TCRdb reprocessed the PCR reads with MiXCR, giving one entry per CDR3 protein. The data hold some 14,000 distinct CDR3 sequences, with 28% observed a single time.

This chain uses TRBV6-2 or TRBV6-3 with TRBJ1-2, with D possibly being TRBD1 (6 bases). The TCR was taken from a human donor with COVID-19. What was sequenced was cultured CD4+ T cells from blood. This chain's CDR3 is CATRTVYGYTF. Written as DNA, the CDR3 is TGTGCCACCAGGACAGTTTATGGCTACACCTTC.